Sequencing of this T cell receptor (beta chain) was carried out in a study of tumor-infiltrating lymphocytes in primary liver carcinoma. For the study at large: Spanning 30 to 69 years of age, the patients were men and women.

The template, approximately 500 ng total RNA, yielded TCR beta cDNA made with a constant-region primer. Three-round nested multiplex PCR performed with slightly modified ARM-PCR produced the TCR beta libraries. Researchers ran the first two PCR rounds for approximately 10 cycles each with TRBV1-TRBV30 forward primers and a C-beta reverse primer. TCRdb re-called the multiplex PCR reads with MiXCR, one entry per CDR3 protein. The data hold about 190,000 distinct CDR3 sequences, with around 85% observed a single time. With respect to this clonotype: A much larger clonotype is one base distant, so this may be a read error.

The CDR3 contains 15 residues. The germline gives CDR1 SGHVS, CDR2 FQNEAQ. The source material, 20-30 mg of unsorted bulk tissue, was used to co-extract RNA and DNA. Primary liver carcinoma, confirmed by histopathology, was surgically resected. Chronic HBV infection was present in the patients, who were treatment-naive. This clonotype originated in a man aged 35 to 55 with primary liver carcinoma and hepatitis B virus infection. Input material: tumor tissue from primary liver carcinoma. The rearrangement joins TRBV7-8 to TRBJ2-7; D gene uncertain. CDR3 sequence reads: CASSFRASFNYERYF. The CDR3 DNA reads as TGTGCCAGCAGCTTCCGTGCTAGTTTTAACTACGAGCGGTACTTC.